These 13 T cell receptor beta chains came from one sample sequenced in a study of T cells in Graves' hyperthyroidism and ophthalmopathy. TCR beta CDR3 region amplification was performed from RNA transcripts. Initially, a first-round RT-PCR of the TCR CDR3 employed the HTBI primer set. TCRdb used MiXCR to reprocess the multiplex PCR reads, holding one entry per CDR3 protein. This sample has some 500,000 distinct CDR3 sequences; 15% to 20% occur once, and the top ten carry about 29%. Sequenced input: blood. The receptors shown here come from a woman in her 30s with Graves' ophthalmopathy.

The CDR3 coding sequence is TGCGCCAGCAGCCAGCCTACCACAGATACGCAGTATTTT. It codes for CASSQPTTDTQYF. The chain joins TRBV10-1 to TRBJ2-3; no clear D gene. There are 13 residues in the CDR3. Germline V gene lookup returns CDR1 WNHNN and CDR2 SYGVQD (reference sequence). V shed 6 bases and J shed 2 bases, with 9 bases lying between them.

This clonotype was detected ten times or more. The V call is TRBV7-2, the J call TRBJ1-2, with no clear D. Germline assignment: CDR1 SGHTA and CDR2 FQGNSA. The length of the CDR3 is 13 residues. V dropped 4 bases and J dropped 2 bases, with 8 bases sitting between them. The CDR3 sequence is CASSSRTNYGYTF. The CDR3 DNA reads as TGTGCCAGCAGCTCCCGGACCAACTATGGCTACACCTTC.

This clonotype was detected many times. This chain links TRBV10-3 with TRBJ2-7; the D is unclear. Trimming removed 3 bases at V and 3 bases at J, with 12 bases between. Germline CDR1 reads ENHRY; CDR2 reads SYGVKD. The CDR3 totals 14 residues. DNA for the CDR3: TGTGCCATCAGTGATGGACCGTTCATCTACGAGCAGTACTTC. Amino acids: CAISDGPFIYEQYF.

The chain uses TRBV28 and TRBJ1-5; 7 bases map to TRBD1. Germline CDR1 reads MDHEN; CDR2 reads SYDVKM. Losses at the gene ends were 5 bases for V and 7 bases for J; bases not matched to a gene: 14. This CDR3 spans 16 amino acids. The CDR3 is CASSLLSFTGVQPQHF. In DNA, the CDR3 is TGTGCCAGCAGTCTTCTATCTTTTACAGGGGTCCAGCCCCAGCATTTT.

This clonotype was seen ten or more times. V is TRBV28 and J is TRBJ2-2, with D perhaps TRBD2 (5 bases). The CDR3 is 15 amino acids. Trimming removed 3 bases at V and 3 bases at J, with 11 bases between. Germline values: CDR1 MDHEN, CDR2 SYDVKM. The CDR3 DNA reads as TGTGCCAGCAGTTTTCCGGGGAGCGACACCGGGGAGCTGTTTTTT. This encodes CASSFPGSDTGELFF.

At least ten counts were recorded for this clonotype. The chain uses TRBV12-3 or TRBV12-4 and TRBJ1-5; a weak D match, TRBD1 (6 bases). This CDR3 region has 13 residues. Deletions cut 7 bases from V and 6 bases from J, with 13 bases between. This CDR3 reads CASNRGGGQPQHF. The CDR3, as DNA: TGTGCCAGCAATCGAGGAGGGGGTCAGCCCCAGCATTTT.

This clonotype was found many times. CDR3 in amino acids: CSVGQKGPYEQYF. The CDR3 DNA follows: TGCAGCGTCGGACAGAAAGGACCCTACGAGCAGTACTTC. J is TRBJ2-7 and V is TRBV29-1; a possible D gene is TRBD1 (6 bases). Germline V lookup: CDR1 SQVTM, CDR2 ANQGSEA. V was pared by 6 bases and J by 2 bases, with 14 bases between. The CDR3 runs to 13 residues.

The chain is built from TRBV6-2 or TRBV6-3 and TRBJ2-3, with 9 bases identical to TRBD2. The CDR3 has 15 residues. With 1 base clipped from V and 5 bases from J, the junction kept 4 bases outside the gene matches. CDR1 is MNHEY, CDR2 SVGEGT, per germline. The CDR3 protein is CASSYWREGRDTQYF. In DNA form, the CDR3 reads TGTGCCAGCAGTTACTGGCGGGAGGGGAGAGATACGCAGTATTTT.

There are many counts of this clonotype. V gene TRBV20-1 combines with J gene TRBJ1-5; D possibly corresponds to TRBD1 (5 bases). The CDR3 covers 12 residues. Germline V gene lookup returns CDR1 DFQATT and CDR2 SNEGSKA (reference sequence). V dropped 5 bases and J dropped 1 base, with 6 bases sitting between them. DNA for the CDR3: TGCAGTGCTCACAGGAGCAATCAGCCCCAGCATTTT. This sequence encodes CSAHRSNQPQHF.

This clonotype was seen more than once but under ten times. The V gene is TRBV2, the J gene TRBJ1-5; D gene unclear. CDR1 and CDR2 from the germline V gene are SNHLY and FYNNEI. CDR3 length: 13 amino acids. V lost 6 bases, J lost 1 base, and 7 bases lay in between. CDR3 protein: CASRDVSNQPQHF. CDR3 nucleotides: TGTGCCAGCAGGGATGTAAGCAATCAGCCCCAGCATTTT.

In its sample, this clonotype was seen many times. CDR3 in DNA: TGTGCCAGCAGCTTCGGTAGCACAGATACGCAGTATTTT. It yields the protein CASSFGSTDTQYF. The genes are TRBV7-9 and TRBJ2-3; D call uncertain. Germline CDR1 and CDR2: SEHNR and FQNEAQ (reference sequence). The V end was cut by 3 bases, the J end by 0 bases, with 4 bases between. The CDR3 extends over 13 amino acids.

With respect to this clonotype: One end of the junction is discordant with germline, which a read error may explain. The V gene is TRBV6-1, the J gene TRBJ1-2; D is possibly TRBD1 (5 bases). This CDR3 is 15 amino acids long. Germline V lookup: CDR1 MNHNS, CDR2 SASEGT. The CDR3 region is CASGKGPELNHGYTF. CDR3 nucleotides: TGTGCCAGCGGCAAGGGACCTGAACTTAACCATGGCTACACCTTC.

There are many counts of this clonotype. The chain uses TRBV20-1 and TRBJ1-2, with a tentative D call TRBD1 (6 bases). The V gene's germline CDR1 is DFQATT and CDR2 SNEGSKA (reference sequence). V lost 2 bases and J 6 bases, leaving 13 bases between the germline ends. The CDR3 sequence is 13 residues long. CDR3 protein: CSARSLGGDGYTF. CDR3 coding DNA: TGCAGTGCTAGATCCCTAGGGGGGGATGGCTACACCTTC.